These T cell receptor beta chains were read from a single sample in a study of blood T cell repertoires in COVID-19. TCRdb keeps only in-frame clones here, not all; method: immunoSEQ multiplex PCR. The table shows some 14,000 clones, with about 80% occurring only once. Sequenced sample: peripheral blood. These receptors came from a man aged 70-80 years with acute or convalescent COVID-19. Each CDR3 is given with its conserved first and last residue. The D gene is left open where the match is weak. Not every row has a clone size; where given, it reads once, few, many or a size class.

d_call j_call clone_size v_call cdr3_aa cdr3_nt
TRBD2 TRBJ2-7 NA TRBV5-6 CASNIGGGFTYEQYF TGTGCCAGCAACATCGGGGGGGGGTTTACCTACGAGCAGTACTTC
NA TRBJ1-1 few TRBV6-6 CASTWGTPNTEAFF TGTGCCAGCACCTGGGGGACACCGAACACTGAAGCTTTCTTT
TRBD2 TRBJ2-1 NA TRBV5-5 CASSSILTSGSGDEQFF TGTGCCAGCAGCTCGATCCTCACTAGCGGGAGCGGTGATGAGCAGTTCTTC
NA TRBJ2-1 NA TRBV24-1 CATSDLAESYNEQFF TGTGCCACCAGTGATTTAGCGGAGTCCTACAATGAGCAGTTCTTC
TRBD1 TRBJ2-6 NA TRBV4-3 CASSHHRTGGAGANVLTF TGCGCCAGCAGCCACCACAGGACAGGGGGCGCTGGGGCCAACGTCCTGACTTTC
TRBD1 TRBJ1-5 NA TRBV7-2 CASSPFRGNQPQHF TGTGCCAGCAGCCCGTTCAGGGGGAATCAGCCCCAGCATTTT
NA TRBJ1-4 NA TRBV28 CASSPLVRGAGLREKLFF TGTGCCAGCAGTCCTCTAGTGCGGGGGGCAGGGCTTCGGGAAAAACTGTTTTTT
NA TRBJ2-2 medium-sized TRBV18 CASSPNGGSNTGELFF TGTGCCAGCTCACCAAATGGGGGCTCGAACACCGGGGAGCTGTTTTTT
NA TRBJ1-1 medium-sized TRBV2 CASSGGGINTEAFF TGTGCCAGCAGTGGTGGAGGGATAAACACTGAAGCTTTCTTT
NA TRBJ1-5 few TRBV4-3 CASSQGGGPQHF TGCGCCAGCAGCCAAGGGGGAGGGCCCCAGCATTTT
TRBD1 TRBJ1-2 NA TRBV12-3/TRBV12-4 CASSVTGGYGYTF TGTGCCAGCAGTGTGACAGGGGGCTATGGCTACACCTTC
TRBD1 TRBJ1-2 NA TRBV6-5 CASGRGTGISYGYTF TGTGCCAGCGGGAGGGGGACAGGGATAAGCTATGGCTACACCTTC
NA TRBJ2-5 NA TRBV7-9 CASSLAQGGKTQYF TGTGCCAGCAGCTTAGCGCAGGGCGGTAAGACCCAGTACTTC
TRBD1 TRBJ2-7 NA TRBV6-2/TRBV6-3 CASSSGTVTPYEQYF TGTGCCAGCAGTTCCGGGACAGTAACCCCCTACGAGCAGTACTTC
NA TRBJ2-1 NA TRBV11-3 CASKTDGARGQFF TGTGCCAGCAAAACCGACGGTGCCAGGGGGCAGTTCTTC
NA TRBJ2-7 NA TRBV19 CASSGGLVDEQYF TGTGCCAGTAGTGGCGGTCTAGTGGACGAGCAGTACTTC
NA TRBJ2-7 once TRBV1 CTSSQDSGPPYYEQYF TGCACCAGCAGCCAAGATAGCGGGCCCCCCTACTACGAGCAGTACTTC
NA TRBJ2-2 NA TRBV11-3 CASSLRDPGELFF TGTGCCAGCAGCTTACGAGATCCCGGGGAGCTGTTTTTT
NA TRBJ2-1 NA TRBV14 CASSHRTPGTAYNEQFF TGTGCCAGCAGCCACCGAACTCCGGGAACGGCCTACAATGAGCAGTTCTTC
TRBD1 TRBJ1-2 once TRBV11-2 CASTRGDGYTF TGTGCCAGCACCAGGGGGGATGGCTACACCTTC
NA TRBJ2-1 NA TRBV29-1 CSVERGWNEQFF TGCAGCGTTGAAAGGGGCTGGAATGAGCAGTTCTTC
TRBD2 TRBJ2-7 NA TRBV9 CASSVGTGGLYEQYF TGTGCCAGCAGCGTAGGTACGGGAGGGCTCTACGAGCAGTACTTC
NA TRBJ2-5 NA TRBV29-1 CSVSSLRGGETQYF TGCAGCGTCAGTTCTCTGAGGGGAGGAGAGACCCAGTACTTC
TRBD1 TRBJ1-5 few TRBV15 CATAFDRGYQPQHF TGTGCCACGGCATTTGACAGGGGCTATCAGCCCCAGCATTTT
NA TRBJ2-2 NA TRBV7-2 CASSPRGAGPGELFF TGTGCCAGCAGCCCCCGGGGGGCAGGGCCCGGGGAGCTGTTTTTT
NA TRBJ1-4 NA TRBV7-2 CASSRRGRRGTATNEKLFF TGTGCCAGCAGCCGGAGGGGTCGGCGGGGGACCGCAACTAATGAAAAACTGTTTTTT
NA TRBJ1-2 once TRBV6-1 CASSESWGVRGYTF TGTGCCAGCAGTGAAAGCTGGGGAGTCCGGGGCTACACCTTC
TRBD1 TRBJ2-1 few TRBV7-9 CASSSPGQGFRGEQFF TGTGCCAGCAGCTCTCCGGGACAGGGTTTCCGGGGTGAGCAGTTCTTC
NA TRBJ2-5 few TRBV7-9 CASRTAGQETQYF TGTGCCAGCAGAACCGCCGGCCAAGAGACCCAGTACTTC
TRBD2 TRBJ2-4 NA TRBV7-9 CASSLTSGRKNIQYF TGTGCCAGCAGTTTGACTAGCGGGAGGAAAAACATTCAGTACTTC
TRBD1 TRBJ1-6 NA TRBV6-1 CASTTGTVRPLHF TGTGCCAGCACTACCGGGACAGTGAGACCCCTCCACTTT
TRBD1 TRBJ2-7 NA TRBV9 CASSGQGAQQYF TGTGCCAGCAGCGGACAGGGCGCCCAGCAGTACTTC
NA TRBJ2-3 NA TRBV19 CASSINAGPTPDTQYF TGTGCCAGTAGTATAAACGCGGGACCGACCCCAGATACGCAGTATTTT
NA TRBJ1-2 few TRBV9 CASGRDPQTGYTF TGTGCCAGCGGACGGGATCCTCAAACCGGCTACACCTTC
NA TRBJ2-3 NA TRBV20-1 CSASVPSTDTQYF TGCAGTGCTAGTGTTCCTAGCACAGATACGCAGTATTTT
TRBD2 TRBJ2-5 NA TRBV6-2/TRBV6-3 CASSWGLVRETQYF TGTGCCAGCAGCTGGGGACTAGTACGAGAGACCCAGTACTTC
TRBD2 TRBJ2-5 medium-sized TRBV27 CASKWTSGGGTQYF TGTGCCAGCAAGTGGACTAGCGGTGGTGGGACCCAGTACTTC
TRBD1 TRBJ2-6 NA TRBV27 CASSPRGLAGANVLTF TGTGCCAGCAGTCCGAGGGGGCTGGCTGGGGCCAACGTCCTGACTTTC
TRBD2 TRBJ2-2 NA TRBV9 CASSSRREGRAGELFF TGTGCCAGCAGCTCCCGACGGGAGGGCCGGGCCGGGGAGCTGTTTTTT
TRBD2 TRBJ2-5 once TRBV9 CASGPGLAAEETQYF TGTGCCAGCGGTCCGGGACTAGCGGCCGAAGAGACCCAGTACTTC
TRBD2 TRBJ2-3 once TRBV24-1 CATSDSTGTSGASTDTQYF TGTGCCACCAGCGATTCCACCGGGACTAGCGGAGCTAGCACAGATACGCAGTATTTT
TRBD2 TRBJ2-1 NA TRBV5-8 CASSPTGTRVNEQFF TGTGCCAGCAGCCCGACTGGGACTAGAGTCAATGAGCAGTTCTTC
NA TRBJ1-4 NA TRBV11-2 CASSLGGQGNEKLFF TGTGCCAGCAGCTTAGGGGGTCAGGGTAATGAAAAACTGTTTTTT
NA TRBJ2-3 NA TRBV7-8 CASSLATLATTDTQYF TGTGCCAGCAGCTTAGCAACCTTAGCGACTACAGATACGCAGTATTTT
NA TRBJ1-1 NA TRBV6-5 CASSYVPTGNTEAFF TGTGCCAGCAGTTATGTCCCGACAGGTAACACTGAAGCTTTCTTT
TRBD2 TRBJ2-3 once TRBV5-5 CASSFARLAGGTDTQYF TGTGCCAGCAGCTTTGCCCGACTAGCGGGAGGGACGGATACGCAGTATTTT
NA TRBJ2-5 NA TRBV20-1 CSASREGTQYF TGCAGTGCTAGTCGGGAAGGGACCCAGTACTTC
NA TRBJ1-2 NA TRBV29-1 CSVEDSTNYGYTF TGCAGCGTCGAGGACAGCACTAACTATGGCTACACCTTC
NA TRBJ2-7 NA TRBV4-3 CASSQDHLGVGYEQYF TGCGCCAGCAGCCAAGATCACCTCGGGGTTGGGTACGAGCAGTACTTC
TRBD1 TRBJ1-5 NA TRBV6-5 CATAGTGGQPQHF TGTGCCACCGCCGGGACAGGAGGACAGCCCCAGCATTTT
TRBD2 TRBJ2-5 NA TRBV18 CASSPRWTSGLGETQYF TGTGCCAGCTCACCACGTTGGACTAGCGGGTTAGGCGAGACCCAGTACTTC
NA TRBJ1-3 medium-sized TRBV7-9 CASSYREDSGNTIYF TGTGCCAGCAGCTACCGGGAGGACTCTGGAAACACCATATATTTT
NA TRBJ2-5 NA TRBV24-1 CATSDPGPGQETQYF TGTGCCACCAGTGATCCCGGACCGGGGCAAGAGACCCAGTACTTC
NA TRBJ1-1 NA TRBV7-3 CASSRPGTEAFF TGTGCCAGCAGCCGGCCGGGGACTGAAGCTTTCTTT